One sample yielded the 9 T cell receptor beta chains listed below, sequenced in a study of CD8+CD57+ T cells in acquired aplastic anemia. Patients chosen for sequencing had shown CD8+CD57+ cell expansion by flow cytometry. Genomic DNA served as template for TCR beta VDJ and CDR3 profiling. Each CDR3 protein gets one entry after TCRdb re-called the reads with MiXCR. The data show 120,000 or so distinct CDR3 sequences, with approximately 36% seen just once and under 3% held by the top ten. The sample consisted of sorted CD4+, CD8+, or CD8+CD57+ T cells (not recorded which) from PBMCs. The receptors come from a human donor with aplastic anemia.

Many counts were recorded for this clonotype. The CDR3 here is CASSQAGEQYV. The CDR3 bases are TGTGCCAGCAGCCAAGCAGGCGAGCAGTACGTC. J is TRBJ2-7 and V is TRBV3-1, with D unresolved. The CDR3 covers 11 residues. The V end lost 1 base, the J end lost 6 bases, and 4 bases lay between the germline ends. CDR1 and CDR2 (germline): LGHDT, YNNKEL (reference sequence).

This chain links TRBV10-3 with TRBJ1-4, with a possible D match to TRBD1 (5 bases). The germline CDR1 and CDR2 sequences are ENHRY and SYGVKD. There are 17 residues in the CDR3. Trimming removed 4 bases from V and 6 bases from J, with 21 bases in between. The CDR3 nucleotides are TGTGCCATCAGTGGGGGGGGGGGAGGGTTTTGGGATGAAAAACTGTTTTTT. Amino acid sequence: CAISGGGGGFWDEKLFF.

Concerning this clonotype itself: This could be a read error, since a much larger clone is one nucleotide away. The chain joins TRBV5-1 to TRBJ2-5; no reliable D call. The V gene's germline CDR1 is SGHRS and CDR2 YFSETQ. The CDR3 contains 14 residues. This CDR3 reads CASSLLGRQETQHF. The CDR3 coding sequence is TGCGCCAGCAGCTTGCTAGGACGGCAAGAGACCCAGCACTTC.

The gene calls are TRBV19 and TRBJ1-2; 8 positions match TRBD1. This CDR3 comprises 14 residues. V lost 4 bases to trimming and J lost 7 bases; unmatched junction nucleotides: 8. Germline lookup yields CDR1 LNHDA and CDR2 SQIVND (reference sequence). In nucleotides, the CDR3 is TGTGCCAGTAGTACGACCCGGACAGGGACTGGCTACACCTTC. Translation gives CASSTTRTGTGYTF. Full variable domain (rest looked up from reference TRBV19 and TRBJ1-2): DGGITQSPKYLFRKEGQNVTLSCEQNLNHDAMYWYRQDPGQGLRLIYYSQIVNDFQKGDIAEGYSVSREKKESFPLTVTSAQKNPTAFYLCASSTTRTGTGYTFGSGTRLTVV.

The genes are TRBV3-1 and TRBJ1-1; maybe TRBD1 (5 bases). V lost 10 bases, J lost 0 bases, and 12 bases lay in between. CDR1 LGHDT and CDR2 YNNKEL come from the germline V gene (reference sequence). The CDR3 length is 13 residues. CDR3 in amino acids: CATTTDLNTEAFF. DNA for the CDR3: TGTGCCACTACGACAGATTTGAACACTGAAGCTTTCTTT. Full variable domain (missing parts from reference TRBV3-1 and TRBJ1-1): DTAVSQTPKYLVTQMGNDKSIKCEQNLGHDTMYWYKQDSKKFLKIMFSYNNKELIINETVPNRFSPKSPDKAHLNLHINSLELGDSAVYFCATTTDLNTEAFFGQGTRLTVV.

This clonotype was seen repeatedly, ten times or more. The chain uses TRBV6-6 and TRBJ2-3, with 8 nucleotides matching TRBD2. CDR1 and CDR2 from the germline V gene are MNHNY and SVGAGI (reference sequence). The CDR3 is made up of 15 amino acids. Germline trimming cut 0 bases from V and 7 bases from J; bases unmatched to any gene: 6. DNA for the CDR3: TGTGCCAGCAGTTACTCTAGCGGGGCACGATATACGCAGTATTTT. Protein sequence: CASSYSSGARYTQYF.

Regarding this clonotype: The conserved closing phenylalanine or tryptophan is absent in this CDR3, likely reflecting a read error. The V and J genes are TRBV19 and TRBJ2-5; 7 bases fit TRBD2. CDR3 size: 15 residues. Per germline, CDR1 LNHDA and CDR2 SQIVND (reference sequence). V gave up 5 bases and J gave up 3 bases; unmatched junction bases: 9. The CDR3 coding sequence is TGTGCCAGTAGTCCTGGACTGGCGGGGGAAGAGACCCAGTACGTC. Translating it yields CASSPGLAGEETQYV.

A few counts support this clonotype. The chain has TRBV18 and TRBJ2-5; TRBD2 aligns across 7 bases. V gave up 0 bases and J gave up 3 bases; unmatched junction bases: 4. The CDR3 has 15 residues. Germline assignment: CDR1 KGHSH and CDR2 LQKENI. The CDR3: CASSPPYGGEETQYF. The CDR3, as DNA: TGTGCCAGCTCACCACCGTATGGGGGGGAAGAGACCCAGTACTTC.

This clonotype was seen at least ten times. V and J are TRBV7-2 and TRBJ1-1, with no clear D. The CDR3 runs to 13 residues. The germline gives CDR1 SGHTA, CDR2 FQGNSA. Trimming shortened V by 3 bases and J by 1 base, and 6 bases separated the two germline ends. DNA of the CDR3: TGTGCCAGCAGCTTGGATACGAACACTGAAGCTTTCTTT. It encodes CASSLDTNTEAFF.